One sample yielded the 30 T cell receptor beta chains listed below, sequenced in a study of siplizumab effects on memory and regulatory T cells. Profiling relied on immunoSEQ multiplex PCR, and the TCRdb table lists in-frame clones only, not all of them. The sample gives 100,000 to 110,000 clones, about 94% of which show up once; 1% to 1.5% is in the top ten. Material for sequencing was non-Treg CD4+ T cells sorted from blood. Source of these receptors: a human donor in good health.

The chain links TRBV7-2 to TRBJ2-5; D possibly corresponds to TRBD2 (5 bases). The germline V gene encodes CDR1 SGHTA and CDR2 FQGNSA. This CDR3 has 13 residues. Trimming left V 4 bases short and J 5 bases short, with 11 bases between. CDR3 region: CASSSGWRETQYF. CDR3 in DNA: TGTGCCAGCAGCTCCGGGTGGAGGGAGACCCAGTACTTC.

This sequence joins TRBV7-9 and TRBJ2-5; D may be TRBD2 (6 bases). With 6 bases removed from V and 3 bases from J, the gap between germline ends came to 14 bases. Germline-derived CDR1 and CDR2 are SEHNR and FQNEAQ (reference sequence). The CDR3 loop spans 14 amino acids. The CDR3 DNA sequence: TGTGCCAGCAGGTTACTCGGAGGGAAAGAGACCCAGTACTTC. Translating gives CASRLLGGKETQYF.

The chain couples TRBV5-4 to TRBJ2-2; D is unresolved. V shed 9 bases and J shed 5 bases, with 14 bases lying between them. The CDR3 runs 13 residues. Per the germline V gene, CDR1 is SGHNT and CDR2 is YYREEE (reference sequence). In nucleotides, the CDR3 is TGTGCCACGACGTTTAGAGTTACCGGGGAGCTGTTTTTT. Protein sequence: CATTFRVTGELFF.

This rearrangement joins TRBV27 to TRBJ2-7, with 16 bases matching TRBD2. Per germline, CDR1 MNHEY and CDR2 SMNVEV (reference sequence). Losses at the gene ends were 2 bases for V and 1 base for J; bases not matched to a gene: 2. This CDR3 region has 17 residues. CDR3 DNA sequence: TGTGCCAGCAGTTTAAGGGGACTAGCGGGAGGGTCCTACGAGCAGTACTTC. It encodes CASSLRGLAGGSYEQYF.

This chain joins TRBV5-1 and TRBJ2-2, with 11 bases that match TRBD2. Germline V gives CDR1 SGHRS, CDR2 YFSETQ. The CDR3 is made up of 16 amino acids. Germline trimming cut 6 bases from V and 5 bases from J; bases unmatched to any gene: 9. CDR3 sequence (DNA): TGCGCCAGCACCACACTAGCGGGAGCGAGGACCGGGGAGCTGTTTTTT. Amino acid sequence: CASTTLAGARTGELFF.

V and J are TRBV15 and TRBJ2-6; 11 bases are a match to TRBD2. There are 18 residues in the CDR3. Germline CDR1 reads LNHNV; CDR2 reads YYDKDF (reference sequence). V lost 7 bases, J lost 0 bases, and 8 bases stayed unmatched. The CDR3 sequence is CATTGGLAGSSGANVLTF. The CDR3 DNA follows: TGTGCCACCACCGGTGGACTAGCGGGCAGCTCTGGGGCCAACGTCCTGACTTTC.

V gene TRBV5-1 combines with J gene TRBJ2-1; tentatively, D is TRBD2 (5 bases). The CDR3 consists of 15 residues. Germline CDR1 is SGHRS and CDR2 is YFSETQ. Trimming pared 4 bases from V and 1 base from J, leaving 12 bases between. Written as DNA, the CDR3 is TGCGCCAGCAGCCTAGACTACGGGTCCTACAATGAGCAGTTCTTC. This gives the protein CASSLDYGSYNEQFF.

The rearrangement uses TRBV6-6 and TRBJ1-6; TRBD1 is a possible D gene (6 bases). The CDR3 is made up of 15 amino acids. Germline V lookup: CDR1 MNHNY, CDR2 SVGAGI (reference sequence). V was pared by 5 bases and J by 9 bases, with 17 bases between. Here the CDR3 DNA reads TGTGCCAGCAGTATCTGGGGGCAGTCGGGTTCACCCCTCCACTTT. It yields the protein CASSIWGQSGSPLHF.

This chain joins TRBV2 and TRBJ2-7, with D hard to call. Germline V gene data show CDR1 as SNHLY and CDR2 as FYNNEI. This CDR3 is 9 amino acids long. V was pared by 5 bases and J by 10 bases, with 6 bases between. This chain's CDR3 is CASSRLQYF. The CDR3 DNA reads as TGTGCCAGCAGTAGGCTACAGTACTTC. Combining the CDR3 with reference TRBV2 and TRBJ2-7 gives the whole variable domain EPEVTQTPSHQVTQMGQEVILRCVPISNHLYFYWYRQILGQKVEFLVSFYNNEISEKSEIFDDQFSVERPDGSNFTLKIRSTKLEDSAMYFCASSRLQYFGPGTRLTVT.

This sequence joins TRBV28 and TRBJ1-1; D is undetermined. CDR3 length equals 13 residues. Trimming took off 5 bases at V and 1 base at J, with 8 bases between the two ends. CDR1 and CDR2 (germline): MDHEN, SYDVKM. CDR3 DNA: TGTGCCAGCAGTCTAACACAGAACACTGAAGCTTTCTTT. Protein sequence: CASSLTQNTEAFF.

The chain is built from TRBV19 and TRBJ2-7; the D is unclear. CDR1 is LNHDA and CDR2 is SQIVND in the germline V gene (reference sequence). Trimming pared 7 bases from V and 2 bases from J, leaving 15 bases between. This CDR3 has 14 residues. This CDR3 is CASTMSHRTYEQYF. For the CDR3, the DNA is TGTGCCAGTACAATGAGTCACCGAACCTACGAGCAGTACTTC.

The chain combines TRBV2 with TRBJ1-1; the match to TRBD1 covers 10 bases. Germline CDR1 and CDR2: SNHLY and FYNNEI. With V trimmed by 6 bases and J by 4 bases, 11 bases remained unmatched. The CDR3 sequence is 16 residues long. CDR3 loop: CASREPTGGGGTEAFF. DNA of the CDR3: TGTGCCAGCAGGGAACCGACAGGGGGCGGAGGCACTGAAGCTTTCTTT.

The chain links TRBV25-1 to TRBJ2-7; D gene unclear. V was cut by 4 bases and J by 2 bases, with 3 bases left in between. The CDR3 covers 11 residues. The germline gives CDR1 MGHDK, CDR2 SYGVNS. CDR3 DNA: TGTGCCAGCAGTGCGACCTACGAGCAGTACTTC. Translating it yields CASSATYEQYF.

The J gene is TRBJ1-5, the V gene TRBV7-8; a possible D gene is TRBD1 (6 bases). Trimming shortened V by 2 bases and J by 1 base, and 12 bases separated the two germline ends. This CDR3 is 16 amino acids long. CDR1 and CDR2 from the germline V gene are SGHVS and FQNEAQ. CDR3 coding DNA: TGTGCCAGCAGCTTACTGGCAGGGGTAAGCAATCAGCCCCAGCATTTT. Its translation: CASSLLAGVSNQPQHF.

This chain connects TRBV6-6 to TRBJ1-2, with 7 positions matching TRBD1. This CDR3 is 13 amino acids long. V gave up 5 bases and J gave up 5 bases; unmatched junction bases: 5. Germline V gene lookup returns CDR1 MNHNY and CDR2 SVGAGI (reference sequence). CDR3 bases: TGTGCCAGCAGTCGGTCAGGGGGTTATGGCTACACCTTC. Protein sequence: CASSRSGGYGYTF.

The DNA for the CDR3 is TGTGCCAGCAGCCGAAAAGCCGGGGCTAACTCCTACGAGCAGTACTTC. As protein: CASSRKAGANSYEQYF. This rearrangement joins TRBV27 to TRBJ2-7; perhaps D is TRBD1 or TRBD2 (5 bases each). The V and J ends lost 6 bases and 0 bases respectively, with 18 bases between them. The CDR3 loop spans 16 amino acids. Per germline, CDR1 MNHEY and CDR2 SMNVEV (reference sequence).

The chain is built from TRBV27 and TRBJ2-7; a weak D match, TRBD2 (5 bases). CDR1 and CDR2 (germline): MNHEY, SMNVEV (reference sequence). V was trimmed by 4 bases and J by 3 bases, leaving 7 bases between them. CDR3 length: 12 residues. The CDR3 DNA reads TGTGCCAGCAGTTCGGGGATCTACGAGCAGTACTTC. Its translation is CASSSGIYEQYF.

The rearrangement uses TRBV30 and TRBJ1-5; maybe TRBD1 (5 bases). CDR3 length: 15 residues. Between the trimmed V and J ends, which lost 2 bases and 6 bases, there was a span of 17 bases. Per germline, CDR1 GTSNPN and CDR2 SVGIG (reference sequence). The DNA for the CDR3 is TGTGCCTGGAGTACACCGGGGCCACATCTTCAGCCCCAGCATTTT. It yields the protein CAWSTPGPHLQPQHF.

The chain combines TRBV5-1 with TRBJ2-5; no clear D. CDR1 and CDR2 (germline): SGHRS, YFSETQ. Trimming stripped 0 bases from V and 4 bases from J, with 4 bases between. This CDR3 contains 12 residues. CDR3: CASSLGPETQYF. The CDR3 region has the DNA TGCGCCAGCAGCTTGGGGCCAGAGACCCAGTACTTC.

V and J are TRBV4-2 and TRBJ1-4; 7 bases line up with TRBD1. V was clipped by 4 bases and J by 0 bases; unmatched bases: 5. In germline, CDR1 is LGHNA, CDR2 YNFKEQ. The CDR3 covers 16 residues. The CDR3 sequence: CASSPRDRSTNEKLFF. The CDR3 coding sequence is TGTGCCAGCAGCCCGCGGGACAGATCAACTAATGAAAAACTGTTTTTT.

CDR3 protein: CASSLVGEKLFF. The CDR3 DNA follows: TGTGCCAGCAGCTTAGTAGGTGAAAAACTGTTTTTT. V gene TRBV7-9 combines with J gene TRBJ1-4; no reliable D call. V lost 1 base, J lost 7 bases, and 4 bases lay in between. CDR1 is SEHNR and CDR2 is FQNEAQ in the germline V gene (reference sequence). The CDR3 extends over 12 amino acids.

This clone has only one observation. In DNA, the CDR3 is TGTGCCAGCTCACCCGACAGAAACACAGATACGCAGTATTTT. It codes for CASSPDRNTDTQYF. The V gene is TRBV18, the J gene TRBJ2-3; D perhaps matches TRBD1 (5 bases). V gave up 3 bases and J gave up 2 bases, with 9 bases separating them. From germline, CDR1 is KGHSH and CDR2 LQKENI. The CDR3 runs to 14 residues.

V is TRBV7-3 and J is TRBJ2-1, with D perhaps matching TRBD2 (6 bases). Deletions cut 8 bases from V and 5 bases from J, with 13 bases between. The CDR3 has 13 amino acids. Germline CDR1 reads SGHTA; CDR2 reads FQGTGA. The CDR3: CASAGPNHNEQFF. The CDR3 DNA follows: TGTGCCAGCGCGGGACCGAACCACAATGAGCAGTTCTTC.

The gene calls are TRBV7-3 and TRBJ2-2, with a tentative D call TRBD2 (6 bases). V lost 5 bases, J lost 1 base, and 11 bases lay in between. CDR1 and CDR2 (germline): SGHTA, FQGTGA. The CDR3 totals 15 residues. The CDR3 spells CASSRGLKNTGELFF. The CDR3 DNA reads as TGTGCCAGCAGCCGAGGACTAAAGAACACCGGGGAGCTGTTTTTT.

The rearrangement links TRBV18 to TRBJ1-2, with D unclear. Trimming took off 1 base at V and 6 bases at J, with 15 bases between the two ends. Germline CDR1 is KGHSH and CDR2 is LQKENI. The CDR3 spans 15 residues. The CDR3 region is CASSPRIREEDGYTF. CDR3 DNA sequence: TGTGCCAGCTCACCACGAATTCGGGAGGAAGATGGCTACACCTTC.

The chain combines TRBV2 with TRBJ2-3; 11 nucleotides align to TRBD2. Looked up from germline, CDR1 is SNHLY and CDR2 is FYNNEI. The CDR3 runs 16 residues. Trimming took 6 bases from V and 3 from J; bases not matched to a gene: 8. The CDR3 here is CASSAKTSGTTDTQYF. In DNA, the CDR3 is TGTGCCAGCAGCGCCAAGACTAGCGGGACTACAGATACGCAGTATTTT.

The rearrangement links TRBV19 to TRBJ2-7, with D maybe TRBD2 (5 bases). Trimming cost V 4 bases and J 2 bases, with 9 bases left between them. The CDR3 extends over 13 amino acids. Germline values: CDR1 LNHDA, CDR2 SQIVND (reference sequence). DNA of the CDR3: TGTGCCAGTAGTAACGGGATCCCCTACGAGCAGTACTTC. Translating gives CASSNGIPYEQYF.

In this sample, this clone turned up once. The chain joins TRBV18 to TRBJ2-7; D not resolved. Trimming took off 2 bases at V and 2 bases at J, with 7 bases between the two ends. The CDR3 is made up of 13 amino acids. CDR1 KGHSH and CDR2 LQKENI come from the germline V gene. CDR3 loop: CASSPTDTYEQYF. In DNA, the CDR3 is TGTGCCAGCTCACCAACCGATACCTACGAGCAGTACTTC. The full variable domain, with the rest looked up from reference TRBV18 and TRBJ2-7, is NAGVMQNPRHLVRRRGQEARLRCSPMKGHSHVYWYRQLPEEGLKFMVYLQKENIIDESGMPKERFSAEFPKEGPSILRIQQVVRGDSAAYFCASSPTDTYEQYFGPGTRLTVT.

In DNA, the CDR3 is TGTGCCAGTACCGAATCCTATGGCTACACCTTC. It yields the protein CASTESYGYTF. J is TRBJ1-2 and V is TRBV2; unclear D gene. Germline V CDR1 and CDR2: SNHLY, FYNNEI. Trimming took 9 bases from V and 4 from J, leaving 9 bases between them. The CDR3 has 11 residues.

The rearrangement links TRBV19 to TRBJ2-7, with 9 bases aligning to TRBD1. V lost 5 bases and J lost 3; bases outside the gene matches: 5. The CDR3 spans 14 residues. Per the germline V gene, CDR1 is LNHDA and CDR2 is SQIVND (reference sequence). The CDR3 region is CASSWTGDFYEQYF. DNA of the CDR3: TGTGCCAGTAGTTGGACAGGGGATTTCTACGAGCAGTACTTC.